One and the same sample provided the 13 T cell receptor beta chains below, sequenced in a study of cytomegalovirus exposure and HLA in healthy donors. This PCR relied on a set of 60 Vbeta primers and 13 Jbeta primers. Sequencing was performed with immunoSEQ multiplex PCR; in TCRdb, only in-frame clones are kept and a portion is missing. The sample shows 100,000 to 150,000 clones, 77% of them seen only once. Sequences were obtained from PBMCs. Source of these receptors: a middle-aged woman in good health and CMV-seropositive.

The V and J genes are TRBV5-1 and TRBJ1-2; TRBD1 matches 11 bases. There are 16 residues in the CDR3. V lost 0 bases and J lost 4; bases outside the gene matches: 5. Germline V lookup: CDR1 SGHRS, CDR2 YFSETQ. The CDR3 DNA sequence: TGCGCCAGCAGCTTGGCCGGTGGGACAGGGGGCTATGGCTACACCTTC. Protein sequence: CASSLAGGTGGYGYTF.

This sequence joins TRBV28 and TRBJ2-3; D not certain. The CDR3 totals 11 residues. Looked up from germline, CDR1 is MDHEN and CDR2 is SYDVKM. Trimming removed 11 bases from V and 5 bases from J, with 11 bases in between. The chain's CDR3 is CALGVLDTQYF. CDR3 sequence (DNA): TGTGCCCTCGGAGTTCTAGATACGCAGTATTTT.

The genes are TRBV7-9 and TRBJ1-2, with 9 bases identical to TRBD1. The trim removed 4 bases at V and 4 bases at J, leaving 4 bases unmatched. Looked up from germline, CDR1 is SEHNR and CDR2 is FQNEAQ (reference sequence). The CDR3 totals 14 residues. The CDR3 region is CASSSGDRVYGYTF. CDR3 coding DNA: TGTGCCAGCAGCTCTGGGGACAGGGTCTATGGCTACACCTTC.

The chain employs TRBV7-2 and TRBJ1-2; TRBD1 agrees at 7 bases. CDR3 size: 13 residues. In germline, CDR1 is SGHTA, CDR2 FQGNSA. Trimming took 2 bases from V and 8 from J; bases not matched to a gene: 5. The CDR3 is CASSLNRGRGYTF. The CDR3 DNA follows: TGTGCCAGCAGCTTAAACAGGGGTCGAGGCTACACCTTC.

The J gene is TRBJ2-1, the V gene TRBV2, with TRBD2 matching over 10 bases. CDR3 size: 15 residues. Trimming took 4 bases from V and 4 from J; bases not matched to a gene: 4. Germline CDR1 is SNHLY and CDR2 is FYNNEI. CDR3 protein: CASSVRAGGYNEQFF. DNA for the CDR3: TGTGCCAGCAGTGTGCGAGCGGGAGGGTACAATGAGCAGTTCTTC.

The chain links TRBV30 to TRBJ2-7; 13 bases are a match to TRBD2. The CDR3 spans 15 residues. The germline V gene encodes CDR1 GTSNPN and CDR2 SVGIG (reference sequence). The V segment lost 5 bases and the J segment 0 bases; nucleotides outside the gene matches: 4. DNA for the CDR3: TGTGCCTGGGTACTAGCGGGGGGGGGCTCCTACGAGCAGTACTTC. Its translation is CAWVLAGGGSYEQYF.

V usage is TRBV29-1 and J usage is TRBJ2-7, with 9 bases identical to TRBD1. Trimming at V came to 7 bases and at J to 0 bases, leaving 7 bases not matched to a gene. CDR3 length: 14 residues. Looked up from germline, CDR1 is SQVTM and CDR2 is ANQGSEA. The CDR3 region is CSAKRDRDSYEQYF. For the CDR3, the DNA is TGCAGCGCCAAAAGGGACAGGGACTCCTACGAGCAGTACTTC.

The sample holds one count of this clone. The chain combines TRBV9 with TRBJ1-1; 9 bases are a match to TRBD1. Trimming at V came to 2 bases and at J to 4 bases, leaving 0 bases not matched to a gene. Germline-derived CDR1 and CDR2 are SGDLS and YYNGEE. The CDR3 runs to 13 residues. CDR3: CASSVTGGTEAFF. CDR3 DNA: TGTGCCAGCAGCGTGACAGGGGGCACTGAAGCTTTCTTT. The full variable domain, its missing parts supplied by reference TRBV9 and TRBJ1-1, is DSGVTQTPKHLITATGQRVTLRCSPRSGDLSVYWYQQSLDQGLQFLIQYYNGEERAKGNILERFSAQQFPDLHSELNLSSLELGDSALYFCASSVTGGTEAFFGQGTRLTVV.

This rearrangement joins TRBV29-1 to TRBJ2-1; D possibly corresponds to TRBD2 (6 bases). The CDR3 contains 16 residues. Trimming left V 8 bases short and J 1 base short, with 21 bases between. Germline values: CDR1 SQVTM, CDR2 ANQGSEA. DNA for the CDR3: TGCAGCCCACGGTTAGTCGAGGGGACTTCCTACAATGAGCAGTTCTTC. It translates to CSPRLVEGTSYNEQFF.

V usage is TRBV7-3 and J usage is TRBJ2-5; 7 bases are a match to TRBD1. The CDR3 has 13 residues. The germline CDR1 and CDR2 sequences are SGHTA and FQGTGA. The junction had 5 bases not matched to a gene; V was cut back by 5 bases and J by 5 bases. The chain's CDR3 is CASSRDRGETQYF. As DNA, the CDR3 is TGTGCCAGCAGCCGGGACAGAGGGGAGACCCAGTACTTC.

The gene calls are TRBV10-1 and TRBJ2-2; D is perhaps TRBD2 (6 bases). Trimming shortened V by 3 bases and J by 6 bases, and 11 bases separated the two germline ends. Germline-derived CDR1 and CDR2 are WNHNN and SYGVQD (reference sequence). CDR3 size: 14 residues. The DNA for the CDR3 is TGCGCCAGCAGTGAACTAGCCGGGCCCGGGGAGCTGTTTTTT. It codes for CASSELAGPGELFF.

The CDR3 loop reads CASSRDGGVFF. The CDR3 DNA follows: TGTGCCAGCAGCCGTGACGGGGGAGTGTTTTTT. The chain has TRBV7-9 and TRBJ1-4; D is possibly TRBD1 (5 bases). This CDR3 is built from 11 residues. Between the trimmed V and J ends, which lost 5 bases and 15 bases, there was a span of 13 bases. Germline V gene data show CDR1 as SEHNR and CDR2 as FQNEAQ (reference sequence).

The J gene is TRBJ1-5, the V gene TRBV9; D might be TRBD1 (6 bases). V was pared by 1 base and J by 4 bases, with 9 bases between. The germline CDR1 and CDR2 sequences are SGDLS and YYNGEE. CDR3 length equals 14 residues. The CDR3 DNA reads TGTGCCAGCAGCGTATCAGGGGAGAATCAGCCCCAGCATTTT. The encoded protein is CASSVSGENQPQHF.